This entry concerns a single T cell receptor (beta chain). The record originates from a study of T cells after yellow fever vaccination. TCRdb processed the 5' RACE reads anew with MiXCR; each CDR3 protein has one entry. The profile shows about 550,000 distinct CDR3 sequences, 15% to 20% of them singletons. The sample here was PBMCs, taken 15 days after the yellow fever booster vaccination. The TCR originated in a man aged 30 to 45 who received the YFV17D yellow fever vaccine.

The CDR3 coding sequence is TGTGCCAGCAGCTTCCCCGGGACTAGCGGCTACGAGCAGTACTTC. Protein sequence: CASSFPGTSGYEQYF. The V gene is TRBV7-9, the J gene TRBJ2-7; TRBD2 matches 11 bases. The junction had 4 bases not matched to a gene; V was cut back by 3 bases and J by 3 bases. The CDR3 spans 15 residues. Germline CDR1 SEHNR, CDR2 FQNEAQ (reference sequence). Combining the CDR3 with reference TRBV7-9 and TRBJ2-7 gives the whole variable domain DTGVSQNPRHKITKRGQNVTFRCDPISEHNRLYWYRQTLGQGPEFLTYFQNEAQLEKSRLLSDRFSAERPKGSFSTLEIQRTEQGDSAMYLCASSFPGTSGYEQYFGPGTRLTVT.